This TCR beta chain was found in a study of cytomegalovirus exposure and HLA in healthy donors (dated by TCRdb to about 2017). Notes on the research overall: An earlier analysis of under 600 of the donors reported about 250 Gb of sequence data and some 120 million unique TCR beta sequences from some 180 million T cells. An early release that covered about 600 HLA-typed donors contained about 300 gigabases of sequencing data and 65 million to 100 million unique TCR sequences. Among the approximately 400 genotyped donors, approximately 82% belonged to the genetic ancestry cluster associated with self-reported Caucasian donors. The study was designed to test whether signatures of past pathogen exposure could be identified by cataloging public T cell receptors. The T cell repertoires of 666 subjects were profiled by immunosequencing and related to cytomegalovirus serostatus. Besides the first cohort of roughly 700 subjects, a separate validation cohort made up of 120 or so different subjects was used. The study combined high-throughput TCR immunosequencing, statistical association of individual TCRs with disease status, and machine learning to predict cytomegalovirus infection status. A later analysis re-analyzed previously published TCR beta repertoires from 550 to 700 donors and added high-resolution HLA genotyping to study TCR occurrence patterns. Rather than drawing on any new phenotypic data, the later analysis identified candidate immune exposures from TCR beta sequences and the way those sequences occurred across donors. To decide whether each TCR beta V gene segment behaved as functional or pseudogenic, an earlier analysis of several hundred of the donors relied on high-throughput TCR beta sequencing. Donor age, sex, ethnicity and CMV serostatus were compiled together with the repertoire data. A later genetic analysis used genome-wide SNP genotypes for about 65% of the 666 donors, treating that subset as a discovery cohort. All discovery cohort repertoires had been generated using a single sequencing platform. HLA typing included class I and class II loci at four-digit resolution. Typing coverage differed by locus: A, B, C, DRB1 and DQB1 were typed in about 629-630 donors, DQA1 in 500 to 550, DPA1 in 600 to 610, and DPB1 in around 490. Roughly five DR-DQ haplotypes were treated as single units for association and clustering because of strong linkage in the cohort. Across 300 to 400 genotyped donors of the cohort, an average of approximately 240,000 unique TCR beta nucleotide sequences per donor were sequenced, and approximately 17% of those sequences were non-productive.

The count of this clone is one. Its recognized antigen is unknown. Base qualities are not at hand, and no much larger clone is one base apart. The method was the immunoSEQ multiplex PCR assay. The multiplex PCR relied on a mix of 60 forward primers for TCR Vbeta segments and 13 reverse primers for TCR Jbeta segments. Amplification of the CDR3 region of rearranged TCR beta genes was performed with a multiplex PCR assay on genomic DNA. Amplified TCR beta libraries were sequenced as 87-base-pair reads on the Illumina HiSeq System. For the original study's pipeline: In a later analysis, tens of millions of unique TCR beta chains were counted across the 690 or so repertoires, and about 9.9 million of these chains were shared by at least two donors. To remove PCR and sequencing errors, raw reads were error-corrected and collapsed into unique sequences using a nearest-neighbor algorithm that merged closely related sequences. CDR3 sequences were aligned to IMGT reference sequences to assign V, D and J gene segments. For a sequence to be retained, a match of at least six nucleotides to both a V gene segment and a J gene segment was required. Rearrangements were called productive when the CDR3 lacked stop codons and stayed in frame with V and J; all others were non-productive. Following IMGT convention, CDR3 was defined as the stretch from the second conserved V-encoded cysteine up to the conserved J-encoded phenylalanine. Sequences without an unambiguous match to a single V gene segment were excluded from the earlier analysis of almost 600 of the donors. In an earlier analysis of some 590 of the donors, a V segment was called functional when productive rearrangements were above 56.7%, and segregating when the standard deviation between donors exceeded 5%. A statistical classification framework was built to diagnose cytomegalovirus status from the catalog of TCR beta chain sequences. A later analysis assigned V and J genes by comparing TCR nucleotide sequences with IMGT/GENE-DB human TR gene sequences. The TCRdist pipeline was used in a later analysis to assign CDR3 sequences and most-parsimonious VDJ recombination scenarios. In a later analysis, each TCR beta chain was defined by its CDR3 amino acid sequence together with its V-gene family, and reads without a unique V-gene family were excluded. In a later analysis, 500 to 700 highly shared, low-generation-probability nucleotide sequences were removed to address suspected cross-contamination and a sequencing artifact. In a later analysis, a clonal expansion index for each public chain was calculated from normalized within-repertoire ranks of inferred template counts. In a later analysis, generation probabilities were computed using a VDJ recombination model fitted to out-of-frame rearrangements, and the results were checked against IGoR. A later analysis scored TCR-TCR, TCR-HLA and TCR-CMV co-occurrence with hypergeometric tests, applying a repertoire-size bias correction to TCR pairs. In a later analysis, false discovery rates were estimated by permuting HLA or CMV assignments 20 times. In a later analysis, co-occurring TCRs were grouped using DBSCAN, with TCRdist sequence similarity added in when clustering inside HLA-allele-positive subsets. Repertoires with fewer than 30,000 or more than 120,000 public chains were left out of co-occurrence clustering, as were five repertoires with anomalous nucleotide sharing. Not all clones reach the TCRdb copy of this immuneACCESS table, which keeps in-frame sequences only. Checked studies attribute under half of the gap to unresolved V genes and leave the rest unexplained. Clone size and the V and J calls come from that table; the DNA yielded D and trimming. The sample table holds some 200,000 clones, of which approximately 78% were seen once. The ten most abundant clones make up 2.7% of the sample.

The cohort was made up of about 670 healthy bone marrow donors. At the time of sampling, all cohort members were nominally healthy, though unrecorded immune exposures were likely present. The donor was CMV seronegative and belonged to the group of 350 to 400 seronegative cohort members. A peripheral blood sample was provided by each donor, and peripheral blood mononuclear cells were used for TCR beta sequencing. Genomic DNA was extracted from the blood cell samples with the Qiagen DNeasy Blood Extraction Kit. Clipping removes 5 bases from V and 4 bases from J, with 6 as the unmatched junction base count. There are 13 amino acids in the CDR3, from cysteine to phenylalanine inclusive. Solely the CDR3 DNA is kept, with 39 bases framed from the first base. According to the germline V gene, CDR1 reads SQVTM and CDR2 reads ANQGSEA. General conclusions and limits of the study: For the cohort, immune exposure information was limited to CMV serostatus. The presence/absence analyses assumed that sequencing depth was roughly uniform across donors, and that assumption may not be true. A later genetic analysis reported fewer N-insertions in productive TCRs among donors in an Asian-associated ancestry cluster than the roughly 690-donor mean. In a later analysis, HLA-associated TCR beta chains showed more clonal expansion and lower generation probabilities than non-associated chains that were equally common. In both the original and validation cohorts, the classifier was reported to diagnose cytomegalovirus status with high specificity and sensitivity. The authors suggested that the approach could potentially be generalized to other disease states and immunological phenotypes. Correlated functional status among segregating V segments might reflect linkage disequilibrium, but an unknown experimental factor could not be ruled out. V-gene and J-gene trimming of TCR beta chains was associated with a missense DCLRE1C variant in a later genetic analysis, and the association was replicated in an independent cohort. A further reported finding was that TCR beta sequences accurately predicted the HLA-A and HLA-B alleles for most subjects in the first cohort. Some IMGT-functional V segments, including TRBV6-2 and TRBV6-3, could not be told apart with the 87-base-pair reads, so those segments were excluded. Three of the identified cytomegalovirus-associated TCR beta chains were confirmed in vitro to be specific for cytomegalovirus antigens. In an earlier analysis of approximately 600 of the donors, most TCR beta V segments were observed in productive rearrangements about 87% or about 30% of the time, broadly matching IMGT annotations. Because some donors lacked HLA typing at each locus, the association tests relied only on the typed subset. A later analysis reported that several top co-occurrence clusters appeared linked to parvovirus B19, influenza, CMV and Epstein-Barr virus. The study listed approximately 150 TCR beta chains as associated with cytomegalovirus. This cohort had only TCR beta chains sequenced, and the lack of alpha or paired-chain data limited which features could be detected. In a later analysis, most CMV-associated TCR beta chains were found to appear HLA-restricted, with HLA associations seemingly driven largely by CMV exposure. Strong co-occurrence of HLA alleles, especially DR and DQ, made assigning TCR associations to individual alleles difficult. A group of highly shared sequence variants was considered likely to be a technical artifact of the sequencing pipeline. In a later analysis, the rate of TCR association differed among HLA loci, with DRB1 alleles having the most associated TCRs and HLA-C alleles having the fewest. Over 15 rarely observed V segments, including chromosome 9 orphons, were excluded from the earlier analysis of almost 600 of the donors because counts were too low. In a later analysis, some 17,000 TCR beta sequences were associated with specific HLA alleles at a false discovery rate of 0.05. Across donors, most TCR sequences were observed very rarely, whereas some public TCRs were present in many individuals.

The chain links TRBV29-1 with TRBJ1-1; 8 middle bases align to TRBD1. The receptor was derived from a woman in her forties in good health and CMV-seronegative. The specimen sequenced was PBMCs. In nucleotides, the sequence is TGCAGCGTTTCTTCGACAGGGGCCACTGAAGCTTTCTTT. This gives the protein CSVSSTGATEAFF.